This TCR beta chain was identified during a study of spatial heterogeneity in lung cancer (dated by TCRdb to the late 2010s). Study-level background: Beta-chain transcripts were consistently detected in greater numbers than alpha-chain transcripts, which likely reflected higher beta-chain transcript abundance. In the raw uncorrected reads, each unique combination of TCR and UMI appeared more than ten times on average. In non-small cell lung cancer, the study quantitatively compared TCR alpha and beta repertoires across several tumor regions, matched nontumor lung, and blood. TCR repertoire features were related to nonsynonymous mutation counts determined by whole-exome sequencing of tumor tissue. At surgery, some 200 tumor regions, 61 to 75 matched nontumor lung samples and a few dozen PBMC samples were TCR-sequenced for both alpha and beta chains.

Interpreted using the paper, the time point label stands for: sample taken at primary tumor resection. Whole RNA extracted from tumor and nontumor lung tissue, or from cryopreserved PBMC samples, was used for TCR sequencing without cell sorting. Donors were some 67 patients with early-stage, untreated non-small cell lung cancer from the lung TRACERx cohort. Patients were selected for TCR sequencing only if sufficient RNA was available from at least two tumor regions. Library generation was performed with 5' RACE. Instrument used: NextSeq 500. To allow correction of PCR and sequencing errors, the TCR library protocol tagged every TCR cDNA molecule with a unique molecular identifier. In the source study's methods: TCR identification, UMI-based error correction and CDR3 extraction were all carried out with Decombinator tools. Expanded TCRs were defined as those above a frequency of 2 per 1,000, corresponding to the top 1% of the tumor frequency distribution. Each repertoire was subsampled 100 times to 5,000 TCRs, after which Renyi diversity was computed with the R vegan package. CDR3 similarity networks were constructed using string-kernel similarity of amino acid triplets, with links drawn between CDR3s whose pairwise similarity was above 0.82. TCRdb ran its own pipeline on the public reads, namely fastp trimming at Q25 and MiXCR clone calling, and kept in-frame beta chains. Identical CDR3 proteins give one entry, which carries the most common genes and DNA. TCRdb's processing, not the authors' own work, is the source of the V and J calls. Here the sample has some 21,000 distinct CDR3 sequences; roughly 4.2% occur a single time. The ten largest make up about 7% of the sample.

Of note for this clonotype: Its target antigen remains unknown. Base qualities are not provided; no much larger clone lies one nucleotide away.

Beyond this particular receptor, the publication reports: Additional single-cell paired TCR alpha and beta sequencing was considered necessary to confirm, at a functional level, the hypothesis that regional TCRs recognize regional mutations. Ubiquitous expanded tumor TCRs showed up in blood more often at tumor resection than at routine follow-up.

V is pared back by 1 base and J by 10 bases, with 4 bases lying between the germline termini. Including cysteine and phenylalanine, the CDR3 has 11 amino acids. Only CDR3 DNA is held: 33 bases, read in frame from base 1. Sequences SNHLY (CDR1) and FYNNEI (CDR2) are obtained from the germline V gene. The rearrangement joined TRBV2 to TRBJ1-4; no D gene is confidently identified. This clonotype was sampled from a male donor with early-stage non-small cell lung cancer. The sample consisted of PBMCs, taken at surgery. CDR3 region: CASSEEGKLFF. The base sequence is TGTGCCAGCAGTGAAGAGGGAAAACTGTTTTTT.